This TCR beta chain is from a study of cytomegalovirus exposure and HLA in healthy donors. Findings and limits, study-wide: Analyses of presence and absence presupposed an approximately uniform sequencing depth across donors.

This clone has a single count. Its specificity is unknown. Use of 60 Vbeta and 13 Jbeta primers characterized the PCR. Sequenced by immunoSEQ multiplex PCR; TCRdb stores in-frame clones only, minus some. Of 100,000 to 150,000 clones listed, 15% are singletons. Germline V gene data show CDR1 as SGHTA and CDR2 as FQGNSA. This CDR3 has 14 residues. The V and J ends lost 7 bases and 2 bases respectively, with 13 bases between them. The donors (healthy individuals) were bone marrow donors. The V call is TRBV7-2, the J call TRBJ2-3; maybe TRBD1 (6 bases). The sequence derives from a woman aged 18-29 years in good health and CMV-seronegative. The specimen sequenced was PBMCs. The chain's CDR3 is CASTRQGYTDTQYF. The CDR3 DNA follows: TGTGCCAGCACCAGGCAGGGGTACACAGATACGCAGTATTTT.